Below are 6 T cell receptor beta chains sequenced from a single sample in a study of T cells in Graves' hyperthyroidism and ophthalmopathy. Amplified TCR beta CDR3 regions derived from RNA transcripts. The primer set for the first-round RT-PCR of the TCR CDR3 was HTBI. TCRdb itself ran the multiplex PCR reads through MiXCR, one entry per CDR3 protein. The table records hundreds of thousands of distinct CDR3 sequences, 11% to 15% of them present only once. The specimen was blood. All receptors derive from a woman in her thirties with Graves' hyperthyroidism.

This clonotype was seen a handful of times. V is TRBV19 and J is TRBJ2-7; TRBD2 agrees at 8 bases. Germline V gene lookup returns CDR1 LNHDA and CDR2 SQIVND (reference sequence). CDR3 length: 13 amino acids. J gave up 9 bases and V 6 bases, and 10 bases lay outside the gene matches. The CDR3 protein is CASRMYGRVGQYF. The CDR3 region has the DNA TGTGCCAGTAGGATGTACGGGAGGGTCGGGCAGTACTTC.

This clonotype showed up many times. CDR3 protein: CASHVGTGGGSNQPQHF. In nucleotides, the CDR3 is TGTGCCAGCCACGTCGGGACAGGGGGCGGTAGCAATCAGCCCCAGCATTTT. The rearrangement links TRBV28 to TRBJ1-5, with 12 nucleotides matching TRBD1. This CDR3 is 17 amino acids long. The germline gives CDR1 MDHEN, CDR2 SYDVKM. V trimming: 8 bases; J trimming: 0 bases; junction bases outside the gene matches: 8.

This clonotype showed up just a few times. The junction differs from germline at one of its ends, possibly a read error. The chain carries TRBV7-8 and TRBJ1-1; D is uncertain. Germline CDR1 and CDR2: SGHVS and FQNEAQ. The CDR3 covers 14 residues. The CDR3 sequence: CASSQGDYGLEVFF. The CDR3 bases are TGTGCCAGCAGCCAAGGAGACTACGGACTCGAAGTTTTCTTT.

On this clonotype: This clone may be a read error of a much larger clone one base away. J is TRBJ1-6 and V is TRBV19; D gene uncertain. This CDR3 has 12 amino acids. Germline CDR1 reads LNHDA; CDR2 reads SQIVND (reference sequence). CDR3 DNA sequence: TGTGCCAGTAGTTCCCGACCTTCACCCCCCCACTTT. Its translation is CASSSRPSPPHF.

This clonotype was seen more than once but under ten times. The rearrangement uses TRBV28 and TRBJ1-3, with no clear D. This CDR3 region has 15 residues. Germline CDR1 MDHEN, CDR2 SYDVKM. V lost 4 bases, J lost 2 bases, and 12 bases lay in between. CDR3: CASSYGETTGNTIYF. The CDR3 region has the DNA TGTGCCAGCAGTTATGGGGAGACGACTGGAAACACCATATATTTT.

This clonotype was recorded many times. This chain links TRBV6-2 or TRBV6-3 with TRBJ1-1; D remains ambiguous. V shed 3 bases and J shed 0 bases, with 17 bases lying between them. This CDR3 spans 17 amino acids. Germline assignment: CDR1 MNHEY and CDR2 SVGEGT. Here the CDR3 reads CASSYLAGSRLNTEAFF. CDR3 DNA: TGTGCCAGCAGTTATCTGGCGGGAAGTAGATTGAACACTGAAGCTTTCTTT.